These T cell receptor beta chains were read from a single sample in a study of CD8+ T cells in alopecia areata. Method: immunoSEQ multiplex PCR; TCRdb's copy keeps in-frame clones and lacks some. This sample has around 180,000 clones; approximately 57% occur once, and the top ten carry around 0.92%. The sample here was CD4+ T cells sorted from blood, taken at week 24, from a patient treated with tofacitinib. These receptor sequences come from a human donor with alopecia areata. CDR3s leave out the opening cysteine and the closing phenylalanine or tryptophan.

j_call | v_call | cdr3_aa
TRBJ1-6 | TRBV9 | ASSATRANSPLH
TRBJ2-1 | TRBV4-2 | ASSQDSGMRYNEQF
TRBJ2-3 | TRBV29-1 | SVLEGSSTDTQY
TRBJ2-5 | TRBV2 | ASSEGSKETQY
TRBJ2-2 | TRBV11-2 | ASSFGQVNTGELF
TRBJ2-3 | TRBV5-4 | ASSLYTVTDTQY
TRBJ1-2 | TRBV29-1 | SVVRDENYGYT
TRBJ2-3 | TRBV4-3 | ASSQESGGSTDTQY
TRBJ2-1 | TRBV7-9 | ASGIPERNEQF
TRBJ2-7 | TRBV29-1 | SGLGGGVAAYEQY
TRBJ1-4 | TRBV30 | AWSVLGLRDRGNEKLF
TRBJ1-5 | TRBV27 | ASTSLIAGGISNQPQH
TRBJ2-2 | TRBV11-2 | ASSLSGVNTGELF
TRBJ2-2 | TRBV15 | ATSRGRGTGELF
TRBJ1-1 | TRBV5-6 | ASSLSPGTGEAF
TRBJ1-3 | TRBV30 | AWSPGRSRSGNTIY
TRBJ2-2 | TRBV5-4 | ASSEPGELF
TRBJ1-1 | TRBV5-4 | ASSPRKENTEAF
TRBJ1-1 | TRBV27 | ASSPVRGLMNTEAF
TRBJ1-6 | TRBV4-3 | ASSQDREAGGNSPLH
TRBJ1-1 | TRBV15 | ATSREGQATEAF
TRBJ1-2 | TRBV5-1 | ASSLNDAANYGYT
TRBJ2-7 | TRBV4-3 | ASSQEGGFAYEQY
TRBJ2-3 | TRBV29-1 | SARLWVTDTQY
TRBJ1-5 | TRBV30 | AWSVGDMEPQH
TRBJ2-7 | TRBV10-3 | AISERGQGGYEQY
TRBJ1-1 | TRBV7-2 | ASSLERGRTEAF
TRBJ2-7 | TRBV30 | AWSGRFKVYEQY
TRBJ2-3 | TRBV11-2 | ASAPGLPTDTQY
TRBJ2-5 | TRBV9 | ASQPRGEETQY
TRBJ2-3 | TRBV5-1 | ASSLSGGDTDTQY
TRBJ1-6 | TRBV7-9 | ASSWTPGIESPLH
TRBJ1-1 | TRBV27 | ASSFIENTEAF
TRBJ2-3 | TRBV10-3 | AISEGGTDTQY
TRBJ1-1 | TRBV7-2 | ASRLGVNTEAF
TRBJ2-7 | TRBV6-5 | ASQGGAGEQY
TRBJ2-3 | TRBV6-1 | ASSGSGGSTDTQY
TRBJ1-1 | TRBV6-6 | ASSYATGVVAF
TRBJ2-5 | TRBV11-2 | ASSSQALETQY